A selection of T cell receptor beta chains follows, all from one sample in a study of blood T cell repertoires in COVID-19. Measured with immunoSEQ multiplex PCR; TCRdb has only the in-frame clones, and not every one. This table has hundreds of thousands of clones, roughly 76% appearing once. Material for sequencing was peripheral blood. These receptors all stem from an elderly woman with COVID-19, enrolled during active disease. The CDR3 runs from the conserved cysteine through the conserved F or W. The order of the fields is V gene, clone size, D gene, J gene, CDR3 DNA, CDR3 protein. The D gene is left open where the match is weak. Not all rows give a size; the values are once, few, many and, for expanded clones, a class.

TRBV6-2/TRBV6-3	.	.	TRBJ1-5	TGTGCCAGCAGTTACTCGATGCTAGGAAATCAGCCCCAGCATTTT	CASSYSMLGNQPQHF
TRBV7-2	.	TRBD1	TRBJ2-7	TGTGCCAGCAGCTTAGCGGTCCGGGACAGGGGGTTGTCCTTC	CASSLAVRDRGLSF
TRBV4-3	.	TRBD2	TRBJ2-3	TGCGCCAGCAGCCGATCGGGACTAGCGGGGACAGATACGCAGTATTTT	CASSRSGLAGTDTQYF
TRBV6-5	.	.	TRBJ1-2	TGTGCCAGCCGGGTGGCAGATTATGGCTACACCTTC	CASRVADYGYTF
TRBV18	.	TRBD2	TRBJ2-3	TGTGCCAGCTCCGAATTTGGTAGCGGGGGCACAGATACGCAGTATTTT	CASSEFGSGGTDTQYF
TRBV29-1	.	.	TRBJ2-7	TGCAGCGCTTGTACAACTTCTCCAGGGAAAGCAGACTACGAGCAGTACTTC	CSACTTSPGKADYEQYF
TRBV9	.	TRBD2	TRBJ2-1	TGTGCCAGCAGCGTCACCGGGGGACTAGCTCCAAATGAGCAGTTCTTC	CASSVTGGLAPNEQFF
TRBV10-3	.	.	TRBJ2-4	TGTGCCATCAGTGAGTCCCCGGAGGGAAACATTCAGTACTTC	CAISESPEGNIQYF
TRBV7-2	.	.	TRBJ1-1	TGTGCCAGCAGCTTACAGGGCGGGAACACTGAAGCTTTCTTT	CASSLQGGNTEAFF
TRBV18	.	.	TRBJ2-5	TGTGCCAGCTCACGGGCACAAGAGACCCAGTACTTC	CASSRAQETQYF
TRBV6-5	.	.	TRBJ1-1	TGTGCCAGCAGTTGGCAGACGGGAACTGAAGCTTTCTTT	CASSWQTGTEAFF
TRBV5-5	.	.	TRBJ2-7	TGTGCCAGCAGCTTGAGTACAGGATACGAGCAGTACTTC	CASSLSTGYEQYF
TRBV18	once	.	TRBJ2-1	TGTGCCAGCTCACCAGCAAAGACCCGGACGAGGGAGAATGAGCAGTTCTTC	CASSPAKTRTRENEQFF
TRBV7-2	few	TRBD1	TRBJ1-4	TGTGCCAGCAGCTTAGTACAGGGGGCGTATGAAAAACTGTTTTTT	CASSLVQGAYEKLFF
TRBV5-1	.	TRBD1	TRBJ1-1	TGCGCCAGCAGCGCGGACAGGGTCTCTGGTGAAGCTTTCTTT	CASSADRVSGEAFF
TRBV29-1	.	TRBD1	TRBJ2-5	TGCAGCGTTCTAGGGACAGGCCTGGATGTGGAGACCCAGTACTTC	CSVLGTGLDVETQYF
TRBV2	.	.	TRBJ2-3	TGTGCCAGCAGAGACACAGGCAGGCGAAGCACAGATACGCAGTATTTT	CASRDTGRRSTDTQYF
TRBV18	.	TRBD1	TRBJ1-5	TGTGCCAGCTCAGGGACCCGGACAGGTGGGAATCAGCCCCAGCATTTT	CASSGTRTGGNQPQHF
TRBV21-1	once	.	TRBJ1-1	TGTGCCAGCACCGGGGGGGCTCTGGGCACTGAAGCTTTCTTT	CASTGGALGTEAFF
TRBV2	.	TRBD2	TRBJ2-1	TGTGCCAGCAGTTTAGCGGGAAATGAGCAGTTCTTC	CASSLAGNEQFF
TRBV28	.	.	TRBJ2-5	TGTGCCAGCAGTTTAAACGTGGGAGGGGGATTAGAGACCCAGTACTTC	CASSLNVGGGLETQYF
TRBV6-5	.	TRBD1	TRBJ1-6	TGTGCCAGCAGTTACTCAATCCAGGGGGGTAATTCACCCCTCCACTTT	CASSYSIQGGNSPLHF
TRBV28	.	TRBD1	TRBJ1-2	TGTGCCAGCAGATCCTCCGGACAGGCTGGGGGATATGGCTACACCTTC	CASRSSGQAGGYGYTF
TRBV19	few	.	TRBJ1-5	TGTGCCAGTAGTCCCCAGAGCAATCAGCCCCAGCATTTT	CASSPQSNQPQHF
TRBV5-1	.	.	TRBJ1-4	TGCGCCAGCAGCTTGGCAGGGGCAGGTGAAAAACTGTTTTTT	CASSLAGAGEKLFF
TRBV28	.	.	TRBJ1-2	TGTGCCAGCAGTTCCCCAGAGGCCTATGGCTACACCTTC	CASSSPEAYGYTF
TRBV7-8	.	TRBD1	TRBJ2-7	TGTGCCAGCAGCTTACCCCGGACAGGGCCCTACGAGCAGTACTTC	CASSLPRTGPYEQYF
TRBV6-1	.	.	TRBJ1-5	TGTGCCAGCAGTGAACGCGGAAGTAATCAGCCCCAGCATTTT	CASSERGSNQPQHF
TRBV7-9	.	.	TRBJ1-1	TGTGCCAGCACCCTAAACTCACAGGGAGAAGCTTTCTTT	CASTLNSQGEAFF
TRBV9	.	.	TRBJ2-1	TGTGCCAGCAGCGTAGGTGCGGACAATGAGCAGTTCTTC	CASSVGADNEQFF
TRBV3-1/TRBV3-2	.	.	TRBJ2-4	TGTGCCAGCAGCCTTGCGGGGCCTTCCAAAAACATTCAGTACTTC	CASSLAGPSKNIQYF
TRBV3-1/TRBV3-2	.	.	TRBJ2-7	TGTGCCAGCAGCCAGGCCTCCCGCGAGCAGTACTTC	CASSQASREQYF
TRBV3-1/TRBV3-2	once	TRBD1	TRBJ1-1	TGTGCCAGCAGCCAAGGAAAAGGACAGGCCACTGAAGCTTTCTTT	CASSQGKGQATEAFF
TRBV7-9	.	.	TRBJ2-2	TGTGCCAGCAACCCCTCCTCCGGCACCGGGGAGCTGTTTTTT	CASNPSSGTGELFF
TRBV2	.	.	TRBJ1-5	TGTGCCAGCAGTCAGGTGGGGCCCCAGCATTTT	CASSQVGPQHF
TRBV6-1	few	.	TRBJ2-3	TGTGCCAGCAGTGAGCAGGGGGGATGGAGCACAGATACGCAGTATTTT	CASSEQGGWSTDTQYF
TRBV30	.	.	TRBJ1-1	TGTGCCTGGAGATTAGGAGGTGAAGCTTTCTTT	CAWRLGGEAFF
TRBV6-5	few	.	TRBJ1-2	TGTGCCAGCAGTATACAGGGAAGTGGCTACACCTTC	CASSIQGSGYTF
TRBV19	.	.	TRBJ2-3	TGTGCCAGTAGTATCTCCCGAGGGGATACGCAGTATTTT	CASSISRGDTQYF
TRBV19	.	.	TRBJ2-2	TGTGCCAGTAAAGGAGGGGGGGCGCGCACCGGGGAGCTGTTTTTT	CASKGGGARTGELFF
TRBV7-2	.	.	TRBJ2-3	TGTGCCAGCAGCTTAAAAACTAGTCCGTATTTT	CASSLKTSPYF
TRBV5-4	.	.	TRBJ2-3	TGTGCCAGCAGTTTGGACCGAGGAATCACAGATACGCAGTATTTT	CASSLDRGITDTQYF
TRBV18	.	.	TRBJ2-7	TGTGCCAGCTCACCGGACAAGGGTCCCTACGAGCAGTACTTC	CASSPDKGPYEQYF
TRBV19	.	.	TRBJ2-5	TGTGCCAGTAGCGCCGGACAGTCATTCCAAGAGACCCAGTACTTC	CASSAGQSFQETQYF
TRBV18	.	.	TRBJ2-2	TGTGCCAGCTCACCCAGGCTTGAGCCCGGGGAGCTGTTTTTT	CASSPRLEPGELFF
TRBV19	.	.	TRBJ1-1	TGTGCCAGCCAACCACCGAAGGGGGGGCTGATGAACACTGAAGCTTTCTTT	CASQPPKGGLMNTEAFF
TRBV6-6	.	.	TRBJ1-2	TGTGCCAGCAGAAATACTAACTATGGCTACACCTTC	CASRNTNYGYTF
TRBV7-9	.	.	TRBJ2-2	TGTGCCAGCATCTTGGGCGGGCTGAACACCGGGGAGCTGTTTTTT	CASILGGLNTGELFF
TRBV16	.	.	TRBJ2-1	TGTGCCAGCAGCCTGAACAGGGAGCAGTTCTTC	CASSLNREQFF
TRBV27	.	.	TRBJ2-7	TGTGCCAGCAGCTTCATTAGGGGGGGAGAGCAGTACTTC	CASSFIRGGEQYF
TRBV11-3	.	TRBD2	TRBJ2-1	TGTGCCAGCAGCTCCCTAGCGGGAGCATCCCTGTTCTTC	CASSSLAGASLFF
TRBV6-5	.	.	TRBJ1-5	TGTGCCAGCAGAGGCACAGGCTATCAGCCCCAGCATTTT	CASRGTGYQPQHF
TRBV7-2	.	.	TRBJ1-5	TGTGCCAGCGCTTACGGGGGGAATCAGCCCCAGCATTTT	CASAYGGNQPQHF
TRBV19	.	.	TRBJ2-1	TGTGCCAGTAGTTTCCGGGACACCAGGAATGAGCAGTTCTTC	CASSFRDTRNEQFF
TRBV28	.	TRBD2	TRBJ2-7	TGTGCCAGCAGTCTGGGGGGGACCCCCTACGAGCAGTACTTC	CASSLGGTPYEQYF
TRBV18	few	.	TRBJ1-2	TGTGCCAGCTCACCAACGGACATTAACTATGGCTACACCTTC	CASSPTDINYGYTF
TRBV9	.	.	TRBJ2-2	TGTGCCAGCAGGGCAGGGATCACCGGGGAGCTGTTTTTT	CASRAGITGELFF